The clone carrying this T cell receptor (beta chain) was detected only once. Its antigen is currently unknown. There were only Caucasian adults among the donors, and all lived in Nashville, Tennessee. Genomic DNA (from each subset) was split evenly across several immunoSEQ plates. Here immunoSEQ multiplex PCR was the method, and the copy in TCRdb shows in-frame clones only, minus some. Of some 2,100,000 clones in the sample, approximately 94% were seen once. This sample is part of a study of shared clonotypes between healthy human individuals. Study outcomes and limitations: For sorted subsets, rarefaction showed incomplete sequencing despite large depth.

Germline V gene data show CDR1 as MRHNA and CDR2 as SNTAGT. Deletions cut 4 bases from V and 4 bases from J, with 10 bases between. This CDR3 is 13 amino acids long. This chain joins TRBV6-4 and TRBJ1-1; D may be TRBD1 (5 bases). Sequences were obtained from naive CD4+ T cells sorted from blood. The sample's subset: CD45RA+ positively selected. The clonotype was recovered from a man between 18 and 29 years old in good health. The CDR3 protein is CASSATGATEAFF. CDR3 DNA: TGTGCCAGCAGTGCCACAGGAGCCACTGAAGCTTTCTTT.